The 9 T cell receptor beta chains below were found in one sample sequenced in a study of cytomegalovirus exposure and HLA in healthy donors. Profiling relied on immunoSEQ multiplex PCR, and the TCRdb table lists in-frame clones only, not all of them. The sample carries fewer than 150,000 clones, 70% to 85% recorded once. Sequenced material: PBMCs. Receptors originate from a man under 40 in good health and CMV-seropositive.

The chain recombines TRBV5-1 with TRBJ2-1, with TRBD1 matching over 11 bases. The CDR3 runs to 14 residues. The V and J ends lost 4 bases and 7 bases, in that order; junction bases with no gene match: 4. Germline V gene lookup returns CDR1 SGHRS and CDR2 YFSETQ. CDR3 residues: CASSPDRGQNEQFF. DNA of the CDR3: TGCGCCAGCAGCCCGGACAGGGGGCAGAATGAGCAGTTCTTC.

J is TRBJ2-3 and V is TRBV18; 7 bases fit TRBD1. V shed 3 bases, J shed 5 bases, and the junction held 2 bases outside the gene matches. Germline CDR1 and CDR2: KGHSH and LQKENI. CDR3 length: 13 amino acids. The CDR3 region is CASSPNRGDTQYF. CDR3 coding DNA: TGTGCCAGCTCACCGAACAGGGGAGATACGCAGTATTTT.

This chain links TRBV2 with TRBJ2-3; the D gene is possibly TRBD2 (6 bases). CDR1 and CDR2 (germline): SNHLY, FYNNEI. Trimming cost V 6 bases and J 1 base, with 17 bases left between them. There are 16 residues in the CDR3. CDR3 loop: CASSRSGGEGTDTQYF. In DNA, the CDR3 is TGTGCCAGCAGCCGAAGTGGTGGGGAGGGCACAGATACGCAGTATTTT.

The chain combines TRBV7-5 with TRBJ1-2; the table's D gene call, TRBD1, was not cross checked with the DNA. TRBV7-5 is assigned pseudogene status. CDR3 length equals 13 residues. The DNA for the CDR3 is TGTGTCAGAAGCCCACACAGGAGCTATGGCTACACCTTC. Protein sequence: CVRSPHRSYGYTF.

This clone was detected once. The V and J genes are TRBV19 and TRBJ1-1; no firm D call. CDR1 and CDR2 (germline): LNHDA, SQIVND (reference sequence). Trimming removed 4 bases from V and 4 bases from J, with 13 bases in between. The CDR3 runs 14 residues. This chain's CDR3 is CASSTGVLGTEAFF. In DNA, the CDR3 is TGTGCCAGTAGTACGGGAGTTCTCGGCACTGAAGCTTTCTTT.

J is TRBJ1-2 and V is TRBV2; D remains ambiguous. This CDR3 has 12 amino acids. Germline loops: CDR1 SNHLY, CDR2 FYNNEI. V lost 7 bases to trimming and J lost 2 bases, with 8 bases between them. DNA for the CDR3: TGTGCCAGCACTGACCGGAACTATGGCTACACCTTC. Protein product: CASTDRNYGYTF.

The V and J genes are TRBV5-6 and TRBJ2-5; TRBD2 is a possible D gene (6 bases). Germline loops: CDR1 SGHDT, CDR2 YYEEEE. This CDR3 is built from 14 residues. Trimming cost V 3 bases and J 5 bases, with 14 bases left between them. The CDR3 bases are TGTGCCAGCAGCTGGTGGGGGGTTTCGGAGACCCAGTACTTC. Its translation: CASSWWGVSETQYF.

The chain has TRBV15 and TRBJ2-4, with 9 bases matching TRBD1. Germline V gene lookup returns CDR1 LNHNV and CDR2 YYDKDF (reference sequence). The CDR3 covers 16 residues. The J segment lost 1 base and the V segment lost 0 bases, leaving 1 base of the junction unmatched. CDR3: CATSREGQGAKNIQYF. CDR3 DNA sequence: TGTGCCACCAGCAGAGAAGGACAGGGGGCCAAAAACATTCAGTACTTC.

The chain joins TRBV6-4 to TRBJ2-5, with 8 bases aligning to TRBD1. CDR3 size: 16 residues. The trim removed 4 bases at V and 3 bases at J, leaving 10 bases unmatched. The germline CDR1 and CDR2 sequences are MRHNA and SNTAGT. The CDR3 is CASSAPFVTGEETQYF. As DNA, the CDR3 is TGTGCCAGCAGTGCCCCCTTTGTGACAGGGGAAGAGACCCAGTACTTC.